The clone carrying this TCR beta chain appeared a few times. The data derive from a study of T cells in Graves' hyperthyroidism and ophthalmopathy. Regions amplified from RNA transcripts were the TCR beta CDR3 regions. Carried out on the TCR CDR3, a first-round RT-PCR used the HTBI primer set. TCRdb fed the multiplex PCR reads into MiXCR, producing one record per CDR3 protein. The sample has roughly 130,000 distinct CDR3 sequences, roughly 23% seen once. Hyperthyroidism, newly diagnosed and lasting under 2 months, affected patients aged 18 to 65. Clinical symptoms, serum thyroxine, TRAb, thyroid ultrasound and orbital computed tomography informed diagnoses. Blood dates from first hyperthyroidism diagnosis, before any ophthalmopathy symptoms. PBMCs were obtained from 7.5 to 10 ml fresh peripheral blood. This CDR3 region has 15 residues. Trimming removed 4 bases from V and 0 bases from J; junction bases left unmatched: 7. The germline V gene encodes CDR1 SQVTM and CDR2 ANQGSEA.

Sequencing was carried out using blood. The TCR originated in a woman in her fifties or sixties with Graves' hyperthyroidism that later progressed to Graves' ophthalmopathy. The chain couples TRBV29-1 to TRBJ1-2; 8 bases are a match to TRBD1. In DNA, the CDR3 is TGCAGCGTTGTTGACAGGGGTTCCCCTAACTATGGCTACACCTTC. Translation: CSVVDRGSPNYGYTF.